The 10 T cell receptor beta chains reported below all come from one sample, sequenced in a study of blood T cell repertoires in COVID-19. Libraries were prepared by immunoSEQ multiplex PCR; TCRdb keeps only in-frame clonotypes and omits some of them. Here the sample spans 150,000 to 250,000 clones, approximately 83% being singletons. Sequenced input: PBMCs or T cells enriched from blood (not recorded which). All receptors come from a man aged 35-49 years who had recovered from COVID-19.

This sequence joins TRBV6-6 and TRBJ1-5, with D possibly being TRBD1 (6 bases). The CDR3 extends over 15 amino acids. Germline-derived CDR1 and CDR2 are MNHNY and SVGAGI (reference sequence). Trimming left V 2 bases short and J 5 bases short, with 13 bases between. The chain's CDR3 is CASSYRRTEDQPQHF. CDR3 bases: TGTGCCAGCAGTTACCGCAGGACAGAGGATCAGCCCCAGCATTTT.

V and J are TRBV19 and TRBJ2-3; D is undetermined. Germline CDR1 reads LNHDA; CDR2 reads SQIVND (reference sequence). CDR3 length: 17 residues. V lost 3 bases and J lost 0, with 16 bases in between. The CDR3 DNA reads TGTGCCAGTAGTATGTCTTCTTATTTAACTAGCACAGATACGCAGTATTTT. Translation: CASSMSSYLTSTDTQYF. The full variable domain, completed using reference TRBV19 and TRBJ2-3, is DGGITQSPKYLFRKEGQNVTLSCEQNLNHDAMYWYRQDPGQGLRLIYYSQIVNDFQKGDIAEGYSVSREKKESFPLTVTSAQKNPTAFYLCASSMSSYLTSTDTQYFGPGTRLTVL.

This clone was found many times. The chain links TRBV6-5 to TRBJ1-5; D perhaps matches TRBD1 (5 bases). This CDR3 region has 13 residues. Trimming removed 6 bases from V and 5 bases from J, with 11 bases in between. Germline values: CDR1 MNHEY, CDR2 SVGAGI. The CDR3 sequence: CASRSDRYQPQHF. The DNA of the CDR3 is TGTGCCAGCAGATCCGACAGATATCAGCCCCAGCATTTT.

The chain employs TRBV27 and TRBJ1-1; 7 nucleotides line up with TRBD1. Germline loops: CDR1 MNHEY, CDR2 SMNVEV (reference sequence). V lost 2 bases and J lost 5; bases outside the gene matches: 8. The CDR3 runs 15 residues. The CDR3 reads CASSLAAQGRTEAFF. CDR3 nucleotides: TGTGCCAGCAGTTTAGCGGCACAGGGGCGGACTGAAGCTTTCTTT.

This clone was picked up one time. The chain uses TRBV5-1 and TRBJ2-2, with a tentative D call TRBD2 (5 bases). CDR1 is SGHRS and CDR2 is YFSETQ in the germline V gene. Trimming removed 4 bases at V and 4 bases at J, with 11 bases between. CDR3 length equals 14 residues. CDR3 coding DNA: TGCGCCAGCAGCCGGACGGGGAGCACCGGGGAGCTGTTTTTT. It yields the protein CASSRTGSTGELFF.

This chain connects TRBV11-2 to TRBJ2-2, with D maybe TRBD1 (5 bases). Germline V lookup: CDR1 SGHAT, CDR2 FQNNGV. This CDR3 has 16 amino acids. Trimming cost V 7 bases and J 3 bases, with 18 bases left between them. This CDR3 is CASTLRLGRDTGELFF. The CDR3 nucleotides read TGTGCCAGCACCCTTAGATTGGGGCGTGACACCGGGGAGCTGTTTTTT.

The chain uses TRBV10-3 and TRBJ2-7; 10 bases are a match to TRBD1. Losses at the gene ends were 10 bases for V and 1 base for J; bases not matched to a gene: 7. The CDR3 is 14 residues long. Germline CDR1 and CDR2: ENHRY and SYGVKD. The CDR3 DNA reads TGTGCCAGCGCTCCGGGACAGGGGTCCTACGAGCAGTACTTC. This encodes CASAPGQGSYEQYF.

With regard to this clone: Additional DNA sequences in this sample encode the identical CDR3. J is TRBJ2-7 and V is TRBV6-1; weak D call: TRBD2 (5 bases). This CDR3 has 13 amino acids. Germline loops: CDR1 MNHNS, CDR2 SASEGT. With 2 bases removed from V and 2 bases from J, the gap between germline ends came to 7 bases. The CDR3 loop reads CASSERGTYEQYF. The CDR3 DNA reads as TGTGCCAGCAGTGAACGGGGTACCTACGAGCAGTACTTC.

The genes are TRBV7-8 and TRBJ1-2, with unresolved D. Germline CDR1 is SGHVS and CDR2 is FQNEAQ. The CDR3 contains 15 residues. V was cut by 1 base and J by 7 bases, with 16 bases left in between. The CDR3 here is CASSLGSGEGAGYTF. The CDR3 DNA is TGTGCCAGCAGCTTAGGGAGCGGGGAAGGTGCTGGCTACACCTTC.

V gene TRBV15 combines with J gene TRBJ1-3, with TRBD1 matching 12 bases. Trimming took 2 bases from V and 5 from J; bases not matched to a gene: 4. The CDR3 is 16 amino acids. Germline V gives CDR1 LNHNV, CDR2 YYDKDF (reference sequence). The CDR3 region is CATSRRGQGARNTIYF. CDR3 nucleotide sequence: TGTGCCACCAGCAGACGGGGACAGGGGGCACGAAACACCATATATTTT.